This T cell receptor beta chain was obtained from a study of blood T cell repertoires in COVID-19. This CDR3 has 15 amino acids. Germline CDR1 and CDR2: SGHVS and FNYEAQ. Trimming shortened V by 4 bases and J by 0 bases, and 13 bases separated the two germline ends. Some clones are missing from TCRdb's copy, which holds only in-frame ones; the method was immunoSEQ multiplex PCR. In the table there are around 260,000 clones, approximately 92% of which are singletons. The chain uses TRBV7-6 and TRBJ2-7; maybe TRBD2 (6 bases). The sequence came from a woman under 40 who had recovered from COVID-19. The sample was PBMCs or T cells enriched from blood (not recorded which). The CDR3 nucleotides read TGTGCCAGCAGCTCTCAAGGGGAGGACTCCTACGAGCAGTACTTC. This translates into CASSSQGEDSYEQYF.